This section outlines one T cell receptor (beta chain) sequence together with its context. Its antigen is not identified. Quantitative barcoded 5'-RACE was used to prepare TCR beta libraries. TCRdb reanalysed the 5' RACE reads using MiXCR and keeps one entry per CDR3 protein. The sample includes roughly 100,000 distinct CDR3 sequences, about 8.6% seen only once; the top ten take nearly 10%. The data belong to a study of CD8 T cells in ankylosing spondylitis. General observations from the study: Several of the motif variants were reported before in synovial fluid and blood from reactive arthritis.

The CDR3 length is 20 residues. V trimming: 2 bases; J trimming: 0 bases; junction bases outside the gene matches: 13. CDR1 DFQATT and CDR2 SNEGSKA come from the germline V gene (reference sequence). The V call is TRBV20-1, the J call TRBJ2-1, with TRBD2 identical over 13 bases. The clonotype originates from a male donor with ankylosing spondylitis or in good health (not recorded which). Sequences were obtained from blood, either unsorted or a sorted T cell fraction (not recorded which). Here the CDR3 DNA reads TGCAGTGCTAGACCTAGCCCCGGGACTAGCGGGGAAAGCTCCTACAATGAGCAGTTCTTC. It specifies CSARPSPGTSGESSYNEQFF.